The text below deals with one TCR beta chain. Its specificity is unknown. The entirety of the isolated RNA underwent reverse transcription, so expressed TCRB transcripts were sequenced. Clones were sequenced by immunoSEQ multiplex PCR, and TCRdb holds only the in-frame ones, with some missing. Of a few hundred thousand clones listed, 15% to 20% are singletons. This sample is part of a study of beta chain features in type 1 diabetes. Notes on the study in general: A moderate, significant TCRB CDR3 shortening appeared in type 1 diabetes across four CD4+ subsets.

The CDR3 is made up of 12 amino acids. The V gene's germline CDR1 is SQVTM and CDR2 ANQGSEA. Trimming stripped 5 bases from V and 10 bases from J, with 18 bases between. Sequences were obtained from naive CD4+ T cells from blood. The source of this sequence is a man aged 25-45 years with type 1 diabetes. The gene calls are TRBV29-1 and TRBJ2-7; tentatively, D is TRBD1 or TRBD2 (5 bases each). CDR3 residues: CSVTSGPEVQYF. In DNA form, the CDR3 reads TGCAGCGTTACCTCGGGGCCGGAGGTCCAGTACTTC.